This is a list of T cell receptor beta chains from one sample in a study of T cells in Graves' hyperthyroidism and ophthalmopathy. MiXCR, applied by TCRdb to the multiplex PCR reads, yields one record per CDR3 protein. This table has about 530,000 distinct CDR3 sequences, 17% appearing once. The specimen sequenced was blood. The receptors were gathered from a young woman with Graves' ophthalmopathy. Both conserved end residues are part of each CDR3. A D gene is named only where the DNA matches it firmly. Clone size is shown for a subset of rows, as once, few, many or a class of expanded clone.

V	J	size	D	DNA	CDR3
TRBV28	TRBJ2-7	many	.	TGTGCCAGCAGTTCGGGTCGGGGGCGAAAGTACGAGCAGTACTTC	CASSSGRGRKYEQYF
TRBV6-1	TRBJ2-7	many	TRBD1	TGTGCCAGCAGTGAAGCGGGACAGGAGTTATCCGAGCAGTACTTC	CASSEAGQELSEQYF
TRBV10-1	TRBJ2-2	.	.	TGCGCCAGCAGTGAGAGTACGGGAATCGGCGGGGAGCTGTTTTTT	CASSESTGIGGELFF
TRBV20-1	TRBJ2-6	many	TRBD1	TGCAGTGCTAGACCGGGACAGGGGGCGCATGGGGCCAACGTCCTGACTTTC	CSARPGQGAHGANVLTF
TRBV6-2/TRBV6-3	TRBJ2-3	many	.	TGTGCCAGCAGTCTGCGGCCGAGCACAGATACGCAGTATTTT	CASSLRPSTDTQYF
TRBV2	TRBJ1-1	many	.	TGTGCCAGCAGTGAAAGTATAGTCGAGAACACTGAAGCTTTCTTT	CASSESIVENTEAFF
TRBV13	TRBJ1-5	.	.	TGTGCCAGCAGCCGACGCCGGCAGGAGAGCAATCAGCCCCAGCATTTT	CASSRRRQESNQPQHF
TRBV12-3/TRBV12-4	TRBJ2-1	.	.	TGTGCCAGCTTTACCCCTATGGAGGGGCCTCCCAATGAGCAGTTCTTC	CASFTPMEGPPNEQFF
TRBV12-3/TRBV12-4	TRBJ2-7	many	TRBD1	TGTGCCAGCAGCCCAGCGACCGGGACAGCCTCCTACGAGCAGTACTTC	CASSPATGTASYEQYF
TRBV7-8	TRBJ1-2	many	.	TGTGCCAGCAGCTTAGCGTGGGGGGTAGCTAACTATGGCTACACCTTC	CASSLAWGVANYGYTF
TRBV6-1	TRBJ2-7	.	.	TGTGCCAGCAGTGGCTCGGGGTCGCAGTACTTC	CASSGSGSQYF
TRBV28	TRBJ2-1	many	TRBD2	TGTGCCAGCAGCCGACTAGCGGGAGACAATGAGCAGTTCTTC	CASSRLAGDNEQFF
TRBV7-6	TRBJ2-2	few	.	TGTGCCGCCTCCCGATCCGGAGGCGCGGGTCCCGGGGAGCTGTTTTTT	CAASRSGGAGPGELFF
TRBV5-1	TRBJ2-7	.	.	TGCGCCAGCGGATCAGGGGTGGAGCAGTACTTC	CASGSGVEQYF
TRBV2	TRBJ2-1	many	TRBD2	TGTGCCAGCAGTGATATCATTGCCCTGACTAGCGGGAATGAGCAGTTCTTC	CASSDIIALTSGNEQFF
TRBV7-9	TRBJ2-1	many	.	TGTGCCAGCAGCTGGGGGCAGAGCTCCTACAATGAGCAGTTCTTC	CASSWGQSSYNEQFF
TRBV29-1	TRBJ2-3	.	.	TGCAGCGTCCGCGAGGGGGTGCCAAGCACAGATACGCAGTATTTT	CSVREGVPSTDTQYF
TRBV18	TRBJ1-1	many	.	TGTGCCAGCTCACCACCTGAGAACACTGAAGCTTTCTTT	CASSPPENTEAFF
TRBV15	TRBJ2-7	.	TRBD1	TGTGCCACCAGGGATGGGACAGGGGTGATCTACGAGCAGTACTTC	CATRDGTGVIYEQYF
TRBV5-6	TRBJ1-3	once	TRBD1	TGTGCCAGCAGCTTGGAAGGGACAGCTGGAAACACCATATATTTT	CASSLEGTAGNTIYF
TRBV7-6	TRBJ2-7	many	.	TGTGCCAGCAGCTTAGCGATGGACGGACCCTACGAGCAGTACTTC	CASSLAMDGPYEQYF
TRBV28	TRBJ2-3	many	TRBD2	TGTGCCAGCAGTTTATCGCTAGCGGGAGGAGGGGATACGCAGTATTTT	CASSLSLAGGGDTQYF
TRBV5-1	TRBJ2-7	.	.	TGCGCCAGCAGCGTGGCGGGGACCGGGGAGCAGTACTTC	CASSVAGTGEQYF
TRBV30	TRBJ2-7	many	TRBD1	TGTGCCTGGAGTGTAGGTCAGGGGGACTACGAGCAGTACTTC	CAWSVGQGDYEQYF
TRBV6-6	TRBJ2-1	few	.	TGTGCCAGCAGTTACGGGGGAAATGGTGAGCAGTTCTTC	CASSYGGNGEQFF
TRBV6-5	TRBJ2-2	few	.	TGTGCCAGCAGTTACGAGGGAGGCGGGACCGGGGAGCTGTTTTTT	CASSYEGGGTGELFF
TRBV5-8	TRBJ1-1	many	.	TGTGCCAGCAGCTTGGGCGACAGGTCGAACACTGAAGCTTTCTTT	CASSLGDRSNTEAFF
TRBV6-1	TRBJ1-5	many	TRBD1	TGTGCCAGCAGCCAAGGACAGGGGGCTCAGCCCCAGCATTTT	CASSQGQGAQPQHF
TRBV27	TRBJ2-7	.	.	TGTGCCAGCAGTTATATCGAGTCGGGAGCTGGCGAGCAGTACTTC	CASSYIESGAGEQYF
TRBV7-9	TRBJ2-7	many	TRBD1	TGTGCCAGCAGCATACCTCCAGGGGGCAACACCTACGAGCAGTACTTC	CASSIPPGGNTYEQYF
TRBV28	TRBJ2-3	many	TRBD1	TGTGCCAGCAGTTATCTGGACAGGAGCACAGATACGCAGTATTTT	CASSYLDRSTDTQYF
TRBV19	TRBJ2-1	.	TRBD2	TGTGCCAGTAGTATAGCGCCTAGCGGGACCAAATACAATGAGCAGTTCTTC	CASSIAPSGTKYNEQFF
TRBV10-3	TRBJ2-2	.	TRBD2	TGTGCCACCTGGGGAGCGGGAGTGACCGGGGAGCTGTTTTTT	CATWGAGVTGELFF
TRBV7-2	TRBJ2-5	many	.	TGTGCCAGCAGCTTTTGGGGGAGTGGGGGAGAGACCCAGTACTTC	CASSFWGSGGETQYF
TRBV5-1	TRBJ2-3	.	.	TGCGCCAGCAGCTTGGACATGGGGGGCACAGATACGCAGTATTTT	CASSLDMGGTDTQYF
TRBV28	TRBJ1-5	many	.	TGTGCCAGCAGTTTGGAAGGGGCCAGGCAGCCCCAGCATTTT	CASSLEGARQPQHF
TRBV3-1	TRBJ1-4	many	TRBD1	TGTGCCAGCAGCCAGTTACCGGGACAGGGAAATGAAAAACTGTTTTTT	CASSQLPGQGNEKLFF
TRBV30	TRBJ1-1	many	.	TGTGCCTGGAGCCCCGATGGCACTGAAGCTTTCTTT	CAWSPDGTEAFF
TRBV10-2	TRBJ1-1	few	.	TGCGCCACCAGGGGTGTCGCTGAAGCTTTCTTT	CATRGVAEAFF
TRBV15	TRBJ2-5	.	.	TGTGCCACCAGCAGAGAGGGTCGCCAAGAGACCCAGTACTTC	CATSREGRQETQYF
TRBV9	TRBJ2-1	.	TRBD2	TGTGCCAGCAGCGTAGATGCGGGGGGGCATCGAAATGAGCAGTTCTTC	CASSVDAGGHRNEQFF
TRBV27	TRBJ2-7	many	TRBD2	TGTGCCAGCAGTTTATTCCGCCCAGCGGGGTCCTACGAGCAGTACTTC	CASSLFRPAGSYEQYF
TRBV20-1	TRBJ2-3	.	.	TGCAGTGCTAGGAAGTCCGGAGCGAGTGTAAGCACAGATACGCAGTATTTT	CSARKSGASVSTDTQYF
TRBV19	TRBJ1-2	.	.	TGTGCCAGTAGTATTTCGGGGAGGAAAAACTATGGCTACACCTTC	CASSISGRKNYGYTF
TRBV4-1	TRBJ1-3	few	.	TGCGCCAGCAGCCCTCATACGCTGGGGATACAAGTTGCGCACACCATATATTTT	CASSPHTLGIQVAHTIYF